This T cell receptor (beta chain) was sequenced in a study of control samples from healthy donors and cancer patients. Profiled with immunoSEQ multiplex PCR; TCRdb holds only in-frame clones, not every one. Counted here are 50,000 to 65,000 clones, over 75% occurring once; the ten biggest clones make up 1.2%. Unmatched junction bases numbered 8, after V lost 2 bases and J lost 8 bases. Germline values: CDR1 ENHRY, CDR2 SYGVKD. The CDR3 is made up of 15 amino acids. Sequencing input: PBMCs. The TCR was taken from a woman in her fifties or sixties with colorectal cancer. This sequence joins TRBV10-3 and TRBJ2-1; 8 nucleotides agree with TRBD2. CDR3 residues: CAISENSGSRYEQFF. The CDR3 DNA follows: TGTGCCATCAGTGAGAACAGCGGGAGTAGGTATGAGCAGTTCTTC.